One sample yielded the 16 T cell receptor beta chains listed below, sequenced in a study of T cell repertoires in cytomegalovirus infection. TCRdb ran MiXCR on the reads and lists one entry per CDR3 protein. This table has hundreds of thousands of distinct CDR3 sequences, around a third appearing once. These receptors' targets are unknown. The specimen was cultured PBMCs, collected from culture after CMV antigen stimulation. These receptors all come from a human donor in good health (CMV status not recorded). Some clones in this sample may be carry-over from other donors' samples.

The J gene is TRBJ1-6, the V gene TRBV19, with D possibly being TRBD1 (6 bases). This CDR3 is built from 13 residues. Between the trimmed V and J ends, which lost 6 bases and 9 bases, there was a span of 12 bases. Germline V gives CDR1 LNHDA, CDR2 SQIVND (reference sequence). The DNA for the CDR3 is TGTGCCAGTAGAGGACAGTTGGGTTCACCCCTCCACTTT. Protein product: CASRGQLGSPLHF.

The rearrangement uses TRBV5-4 and TRBJ2-3; 8 bases line up with TRBD2. Trimming at V came to 4 bases and at J to 3 bases, leaving 16 bases not matched to a gene. Per germline, CDR1 SGHNT and CDR2 YYREEE (reference sequence). The CDR3 is 18 amino acids. CDR3 loop: CASSPSAGDSGGTDTQYF. CDR3 coding DNA: TGTGCCAGCAGCCCGTCAGCGGGAGATTCCGGGGGTACAGATACGCAGTATTTT.

This clonotype was counted between two and nine times. The CDR3 nucleotides read TGTGCCAGCAGTCCACTCGGACAGGGCTATGGCTACACCTTC. This translates into CASSPLGQGYGYTF. The chain recombines TRBV27 with TRBJ1-2; 8 nucleotides agree with TRBD1. The CDR3 has 14 residues. Trimming removed 5 bases from V and 4 bases from J; junction bases left unmatched: 6. CDR1 is MNHEY, CDR2 SMNVEV, per germline (reference sequence).

This clonotype was seen more than once but under ten times. V usage is TRBV4-1 and J usage is TRBJ1-6; 7 bases are shared with TRBD1. Germline CDR1 reads MGHRA; CDR2 reads YSYEKL. This CDR3 is built from 15 residues. The V and J ends lost 3 bases and 5 bases, in that order; junction bases with no gene match: 4. The CDR3 nucleotides are TGCGCCAGCAGCCATATGACAGGGAATAATTCACCCCTCCACTTT. Translating gives CASSHMTGNNSPLHF.

This clonotype was observed a handful of times. The V call is TRBV7-2, the J call TRBJ2-5; no clear D. The CDR3 loop spans 12 amino acids. Trimming left V 1 base short and J 10 bases short, with 10 bases between. Germline values: CDR1 SGHTA, CDR2 FQGNSA. As DNA, the CDR3 is TGTGCCAGCAGCTTAGATGTAGACGTCCAGTACTTC. It specifies CASSLDVDVQYF.

The rearrangement uses TRBV7-9 and TRBJ2-2; TRBD1 aligns across 9 bases. Germline lookup yields CDR1 SEHNR and CDR2 FQNEAQ (reference sequence). The length of the CDR3 is 17 residues. With V trimmed by 5 bases and J by 5 bases, 12 bases remained unmatched. The DNA for the CDR3 is TGTGCCAGCAGCACTAAGCTGGACAGGGGAGGAACCGGGGAGCTGTTTTTT. Translation gives CASSTKLDRGGTGELFF.

The chain uses TRBV27 and TRBJ2-2, with D possibly matching TRBD2 (5 bases). Germline V lookup: CDR1 MNHEY, CDR2 SMNVEV (reference sequence). Trimming left V 5 bases short and J 4 bases short, with 11 bases between. The CDR3 runs 14 residues. The CDR3: CASSPGKFTGELFF. CDR3 sequence (DNA): TGTGCCAGCAGTCCCGGGAAGTTCACCGGGGAGCTGTTTTTT.

This clonotype was observed a few times. V gene TRBV5-1 combines with J gene TRBJ1-1; D is unresolved. The CDR3 sequence is 14 residues long. Germline-derived CDR1 and CDR2 are SGHRS and YFSETQ. V was trimmed by 4 bases and J by 1 base, leaving 11 bases between them. In DNA form, the CDR3 reads TGCGCCAGCAGCCCGCCCGGGGAGAACACTGAAGCTTTCTTT. Its protein product is CASSPPGENTEAFF.

This clonotype was observed at least ten times. This chain connects TRBV7-9 to TRBJ2-2; D ambiguous. Deletions cut 1 base from V and 6 bases from J, with 36 bases between. The CDR3 contains 23 residues. Germline assignment: CDR1 SEHNR and CDR2 FQNEAQ (reference sequence). In DNA form, the CDR3 reads TGTGCCAGCAGCTTAGTGACGGTGAGGTCATCCCGGGTACCCATCAAGTCCGCCGGGGAGCTGTTTTTT. This translates into CASSLVTVRSSRVPIKSAGELFF.

This clonotype appeared a few times. The rearrangement uses TRBV7-2 and TRBJ2-1; D is uncertain. V was clipped by 2 bases and J by 15 bases, with 5 bases between them. CDR3 length: 9 amino acids. Germline lookup yields CDR1 SGHTA and CDR2 FQGNSA. CDR3 amino acids: CASSLTWFF. DNA for the CDR3: TGTGCCAGCAGCTTAACGTGGTTCTTC. Full variable domain (missing parts from reference TRBV7-2 and TRBJ2-1): GAGVSQSPSNKVTEKGKDVELRCDPISGHTALYWYRQSLGQGLEFLIYFQGNSAPDKSGLPSDRFSAERTGGSVSTLTIQRTQQEDSAVYLCASSLTWFFGPGTRLTVL.

This clonotype was counted between two and nine times. This chain links TRBV12-3 or TRBV12-4 with TRBJ2-5; D gene ambiguous. This CDR3 comprises 12 residues. V was pared by 2 bases and J by 11 bases, with 12 bases between. CDR3 protein: CASSLLRKEQYF. CDR3 coding DNA: TGTGCCAGCAGTTTATTAAGAAAGGAACAGTACTTC.

A few counts support this clonotype. In nucleotides, the CDR3 is TGTGCCAGCAGGTCGGACAGAACAAAAAACATTCAGTACTTC. This codes for CASRSDRTKNIQYF. The chain couples TRBV6-6 to TRBJ2-4, with TRBD1 as a possible D gene (6 bases). V lost 6 bases to trimming and J lost 4 bases, with 13 bases between them. In germline, CDR1 is MNHNY, CDR2 SVGAGI (reference sequence). The CDR3 is 14 residues long.

The chain links TRBV2 to TRBJ2-7; D is unresolved. V gave up 4 bases and J gave up 6 bases, with 7 bases separating them. The germline V gene encodes CDR1 SNHLY and CDR2 FYNNEI. CDR3 length: 11 amino acids. CDR3: CASSVFSEQYF. DNA of the CDR3: TGTGCCAGCAGTGTTTTTTCCGAGCAGTACTTC. Combining the CDR3 with reference TRBV2 and TRBJ2-7 gives the whole variable domain EPEVTQTPSHQVTQMGQEVILRCVPISNHLYFYWYRQILGQKVEFLVSFYNNEISEKSEIFDDQFSVERPDGSNFTLKIRSTKLEDSAMYFCASSVFSEQYFGPGTRLTVT.

The chain joins TRBV7-9 to TRBJ2-4; no clear D gene. Germline V gene sequence: CDR1 SEHNR, CDR2 FQNEAQ (reference sequence). This CDR3 spans 17 amino acids. V lost 4 bases and J 3 bases, leaving 19 bases between the germline ends. The CDR3 here is CASSSVATALGKNIQYF. The CDR3 DNA reads TGTGCCAGCAGCTCCGTCGCCACGGCTCTAGGCAAAAACATTCAGTACTTC.

This clonotype was found a few times. The V gene is TRBV10-2, the J gene TRBJ2-7, with 8 bases matching TRBD2. Germline V gene data show CDR1 as WSHSY and CDR2 as SAAADI. V dropped 3 bases and J dropped 4; count of bases not matched to a gene: 8. There are 15 residues in the CDR3. The CDR3 DNA sequence: TGCGCCAGCAGTGATCTCGGGACTAGGTGGTACGAGCAGTACTTC. It encodes CASSDLGTRWYEQYF.

This clonotype turned up a few times. The V gene is TRBV30, the J gene TRBJ1-1; D gene unclear. The CDR3 sequence is 13 residues long. V dropped 4 bases and J dropped 5 bases, with 14 bases sitting between them. Germline V gene data show CDR1 as GTSNPN and CDR2 as SVGIG (reference sequence). The CDR3 sequence is CAWKKGAGTEAFF. CDR3 coding DNA: TGTGCCTGGAAGAAGGGTGCTGGAACTGAAGCTTTCTTT.